This T cell receptor beta chain was captured by sequencing in a study of long-term antiretroviral therapy in people with HIV. Per the germline V gene, CDR1 is SGHVS and CDR2 is FQNEAQ. V dropped 6 bases and J dropped 4; count of bases not matched to a gene: 11. CDR3 size: 15 residues. The United States was where all participants with HIV were treated. Each specimen consisted of about 0.9-11 million cryopreserved PBMC prior to extraction of DNA. As concerns this clone: Its antigen is currently unknown.

Samples were assayed with immunoSEQ v3.0 at survey level. The table came from immunoSEQ multiplex PCR; TCRdb's copy has only in-frame clones and leaves some out. Among 25,000 to 40,000 clones listed, roughly 85% were seen once. Points from the study as a whole: Whereas controls had wider CDR3 length ranges, HIV repertoires had narrower ones.

Material: unsorted PBMCs, obtained 1.1 years after starting antiretroviral therapy. The clonotype comes from a man aged 18 to 30 with HIV. V usage is TRBV7-8 and J usage is TRBJ2-7, with TRBD1 matching 8 bases. For the CDR3, the DNA is TGTGCCAGCAGTATCAGACAGGGGCTTCTATACGAGCAGTACTTC. This translates into CASSIRQGLLYEQYF.